This TCR beta chain comes out of a study of cytomegalovirus exposure and HLA in healthy donors. Overall study findings and caveats: The listing of about 150 TCR beta chains classed them as cytomegalovirus-associated. Accounts indicate the classifier identified cytomegalovirus status with strong specificity and sensitivity.

While the first cohort had hundreds of subjects, the donors belonged to the separate validation cohort of roughly 130 subjects. Profiling relied on immunoSEQ multiplex PCR, and the TCRdb table lists in-frame clones only, not all of them. The table includes roughly 300,000 clones, 88% detected once. This clone was counted only a few times. The antigen remains unidentified. The germline gives CDR1 MNHEY, CDR2 SMNVEV (reference sequence). The ends lost 5 bases at V and 6 bases at J; junction bases unmatched: 14. This CDR3 has 17 residues. The sequence came from a woman younger than 30 in good health and CMV-seronegative. J is TRBJ2-7 and V is TRBV27; 12 bases fit TRBD2. The sample consisted of PBMCs. The CDR3 sequence is CASSRYPTSGRITEQYF. The CDR3 DNA follows: TGTGCCAGCAGTCGCTATCCTACTAGCGGGAGGATCACCGAGCAGTACTTC.